This T cell receptor (beta chain) was sequenced for a study of T cells in Graves' hyperthyroidism and ophthalmopathy. Study-level information: The blood sample was taken at first diagnosis, before treatment began. Notes on the study in general: Researchers found most expanded thyroid clonotypes above 0.001 in blood as well. From stable hyperthyroidism, ophthalmopathy was set apart by a 13 V-J model.

On this clonotype: Its antigen is undetermined.

Researchers amplified the TCR beta CDR3 regions from RNA transcripts. The primer set for the first-round RT-PCR of the TCR CDR3 was HTBI. Using its own MiXCR run on the multiplex PCR reads, TCRdb lists one record per CDR3 protein. The table has around 690,000 distinct CDR3 sequences, 15% to 20% seen once. Orbital computed tomography, thyroid ultrasound, serum thyroxine and TRAb, and clinical symptoms together informed the diagnoses. The CDR3 is made up of 14 amino acids. The germline V gene has CDR1 MDHEN and CDR2 SYDVKM. V was trimmed by 3 bases and J by 4 bases, leaving 10 bases between them. This chain uses TRBV28 with TRBJ1-5; D gene ambiguous. The receptor's source is a man aged 50 or older with Graves' hyperthyroidism. What was sequenced was blood. The CDR3: CASSFTTENQPQHF. In nucleotides, the CDR3 is TGTGCCAGCAGTTTCACGACGGAAAATCAGCCCCAGCATTTT.